Below are 20 T cell receptor beta chains sequenced from a single sample in a study of T-cell reconstitution after alpha-beta-depleted transplantation in children. For TCRbeta, the library was prepared with unique molecular identifiers. One entry per CDR3 protein results from TCRdb running MiXCR on the PCR reads. The sample includes roughly 590,000 distinct CDR3 sequences, roughly 17% of them seen just once. The input for sequencing was PBMCs from the stem cell graft donor, taken from the stem cell graft. The receptors here all came from a human donor who donated a stem cell graft to a child with acute myeloid leukemia.

This CDR3 is CASSLGGGLGAFF. CDR3 nucleotides: TGTGCCAGCAGCTTAGGAGGGGGACTCGGAGCTTTCTTT. The chain has TRBV7-9 and TRBJ1-1; D is perhaps TRBD1 (6 bases). The CDR3 totals 13 residues. Germline-derived CDR1 and CDR2 are SEHNR and FQNEAQ (reference sequence). Trimming left V 1 base short and J 10 bases short, with 13 bases between.

This clonotype was seen a handful of times. This chain connects TRBV4-2 to TRBJ2-2; D is uncertain. CDR1 is LGHNA and CDR2 is YNFKEQ in the germline V gene. The V end was cut by 4 bases, the J end by 5 bases, with 5 bases between. The CDR3 is 12 amino acids. This CDR3 is CASSPMTGELFF. CDR3 nucleotide sequence: TGTGCCAGCAGCCCGATGACCGGGGAGCTGTTTTTT.

This clonotype turned up a few times. The chain is built from TRBV3-1 and TRBJ1-2; D is undetermined. In germline, CDR1 is LGHDT, CDR2 YNNKEL (reference sequence). V was pared by 0 bases and J by 4 bases, with 12 bases between. This CDR3 is 15 amino acids long. The CDR3 region is CASSQELHSAYGYTF. The DNA of the CDR3 is TGTGCCAGCAGCCAAGAGCTACATAGCGCCTATGGCTACACCTTC.

This clonotype was seen ten or more times. V usage is TRBV15 and J usage is TRBJ1-2; no clear D gene. The CDR3 is made up of 11 amino acids. The V gene's germline CDR1 is LNHNV and CDR2 YYDKDF (reference sequence). V shed 0 bases and J shed 9 bases, with 5 bases lying between them. The CDR3 bases are TGTGCCACCAGCAGAGATTGGAGCTACACCTTC. Encoded protein: CATSRDWSYTF.

This clonotype was recorded at least ten times. The chain couples TRBV29-1 to TRBJ2-1; D is perhaps TRBD2 (6 bases). Germline CDR1 is SQVTM and CDR2 is ANQGSEA. The V and J ends lost 1 base and 7 bases respectively, with 8 bases between them. This CDR3 has 12 amino acids. The CDR3 region has the DNA TGCAGCGTTGAAGGCCGGGAGAATGAGCAGTTCTTC. Protein sequence: CSVEGRENEQFF.

This clonotype was counted a few times. The rearrangement uses TRBV7-2 and TRBJ2-1; unclear D gene. The V end lost 8 bases, the J end lost 2 bases, and 16 bases lay between the germline ends. CDR1 is SGHTA, CDR2 FQGNSA, per germline. The CDR3 contains 15 residues. The CDR3 DNA follows: TGTGCCAGCCGAAACGTGAGACGGACCTACAATGAGCAGTTCTTC. Translation gives CASRNVRRTYNEQFF.

This clonotype was seen ten or more times. The rearrangement links TRBV7-9 to TRBJ2-2, with TRBD1 matching 8 bases. The CDR3 has 15 residues. The J segment lost 1 base and the V segment lost 4 bases, leaving 2 bases of the junction unmatched. Germline CDR1 reads SEHNR; CDR2 reads FQNEAQ (reference sequence). The DNA of the CDR3 is TGTGCCAGCAGCTATGGACAGGGGAACACCGGGGAGCTGTTTTTT. As protein: CASSYGQGNTGELFF.

This clonotype appeared a few times. This chain joins TRBV12-3 or TRBV12-4 and TRBJ1-2, with 7 bases lining up with TRBD1. The length of the CDR3 is 11 residues. V shed 10 bases and J 8 bases; nucleotides not matched to a gene: 7. The CDR3 loop is CAILRGGGYTF. CDR3 nucleotide sequence: TGTGCCATCCTCAGGGGGGGAGGCTACACCTTC.

The chain has TRBV20-1 and TRBJ1-6; D gene ambiguous. Germline V CDR1 and CDR2: DFQATT, SNEGSKA (reference sequence). The V gene lost 2 bases and the J gene lost 0 bases, with 8 bases spanning the gap. The CDR3 has 15 residues. The CDR3 DNA is TGCAGTGCTAGACAGTCGAGCTCCTATAATTCACCCCTCCACTTT. Protein: CSARQSSSYNSPLHF.

This clonotype was found many times. The V and J genes are TRBV5-1 and TRBJ2-3, with 7 nucleotides matching TRBD1. V lost 6 bases, J lost 0 bases, and 4 bases stayed unmatched. Looked up from germline, CDR1 is SGHRS and CDR2 is YFSETQ. The CDR3 sequence is 14 residues long. In nucleotides, the CDR3 is TGCGCCAGCACCGACAGGGCTAGCACAGATACGCAGTATTTT. Its translation: CASTDRASTDTQYF. Full variable domain (missing parts from reference TRBV5-1 and TRBJ2-3): KAGVTQTPRYLIKTRGQQVTLSCSPISGHRSVSWYQQTPGQGLQFLFEYFSETQRNKGNFPGRFSGRQFSNSRSEMNVSTLELGDSALYLCASTDRASTDTQYFGPGTRLTVL.

This clonotype has only a few counts. The chain combines TRBV12-3 or TRBV12-4 with TRBJ1-1, with TRBD1 identical over 11 bases. The trim removed 7 bases at V and 11 bases at J, leaving 12 bases unmatched. The CDR3 covers 14 residues. In DNA form, the CDR3 reads TGTGCCAGCACTCCGGGTGGACAGGGGGCATCGGCTTTCTTT. Its translation: CASTPGGQGASAFF.

Ten or more counts support this clonotype. The chain uses TRBV20-1 and TRBJ2-1; D gene uncertain. The CDR3 is 15 residues long. CDR1 DFQATT and CDR2 SNEGSKA come from the germline V gene (reference sequence). Trimming cost V 2 bases and J 0 bases, with 11 bases left between them. The CDR3 spells CSARTVTHSYNEQFF. CDR3 DNA sequence: TGCAGTGCTAGAACGGTTACTCACTCCTACAATGAGCAGTTCTTC.

Turning to this clonotype: A read error may account for a junction end that differs from germline. This chain links TRBV12-3 or TRBV12-4 with TRBJ2-2; tentative D call: TRBD2 (5 bases). The CDR3 sequence is 16 residues long. In DNA, the CDR3 is TGTGCCAGCAGTTTACCGTCCCGGACGAACACCGGGGAGCCGTTTTTT. Amino acid sequence: CASSLPSRTNTGEPFF.

The sample holds many counts of this clonotype. The chain is built from TRBV29-1 and TRBJ2-2; D unresolved. Trimming shortened V by 4 bases and J by 0 bases, and 12 bases separated the two germline ends. The CDR3 length is 15 residues. Germline V gene sequence: CDR1 SQVTM, CDR2 ANQGSEA. The CDR3 region is CSVGAVGANTGELFF. In DNA form, the CDR3 reads TGCAGCGTTGGGGCGGTCGGCGCGAACACCGGGGAGCTGTTTTTT.

V gene TRBV9 combines with J gene TRBJ2-7; TRBD1 agrees at 8 bases. V lost 0 bases, J lost 4 bases, and 6 bases stayed unmatched. This CDR3 comprises 15 residues. Germline loops: CDR1 SGDLS, CDR2 YYNGEE. CDR3 sequence: CASSVGGTGLYEQYF. The DNA for the CDR3 is TGTGCCAGCAGCGTAGGGGGGACAGGACTGTACGAGCAGTACTTC.

This clonotype was seen more than once but under ten times. This sequence joins TRBV6-1 and TRBJ1-2; 8 positions match TRBD1. This CDR3 region has 15 residues. The V and J ends lost 2 bases and 4 bases, in that order; junction bases with no gene match: 6. Germline V gene sequence: CDR1 MNHNS, CDR2 SASEGT. The CDR3 here is CASSEMGTGVYGYTF. The CDR3 DNA follows: TGTGCCAGCAGTGAAATGGGGACAGGCGTCTATGGCTACACCTTC.

This clonotype has a count of ten or more. J is TRBJ1-2 and V is TRBV20-1; D remains unclear. This CDR3 contains 13 residues. Between the trimmed V and J ends, which lost 5 bases and 4 bases, there was a span of 14 bases. Germline CDR1 reads DFQATT; CDR2 reads SNEGSKA (reference sequence). The chain's CDR3 is CSAPTLIPYGYTF. The CDR3 bases are TGCAGTGCTCCCACTCTTATACCCTATGGCTACACCTTC.

The chain combines TRBV7-9 with TRBJ2-1; unclear D gene. The CDR3 sequence is 13 residues long. V was clipped by 4 bases and J by 4 bases, with 8 bases between them. In germline, CDR1 is SEHNR, CDR2 FQNEAQ (reference sequence). The CDR3 protein is CASSSLLYNEQFF. CDR3 bases: TGTGCCAGCAGCTCCCTCCTTTACAATGAGCAGTTCTTC.

This sequence joins TRBV6-2 or TRBV6-3 and TRBJ2-5, with D unresolved. CDR1 and CDR2 from the germline V gene are MNHEY and SVGEGT. The CDR3 is 12 residues long. V lost 7 bases to trimming and J lost 4 bases, with 10 bases between them. CDR3 nucleotides: TGTGCCAGCACCTTGTTGGGAGAGACCCAGTACTTC. It codes for CASTLLGETQYF.

Ten or more counts support this clonotype. This chain joins TRBV6-5 and TRBJ1-1; TRBD1 is a possible D gene (6 bases). The V and J ends lost 2 bases and 0 bases respectively, with 7 bases between them. Germline CDR1 and CDR2: MNHEY and SVGAGI. This CDR3 contains 14 residues. The DNA of the CDR3 is TGTGCCAGCAGTTACCCAGGGGTGAACACTGAAGCTTTCTTT. This gives the protein CASSYPGVNTEAFF.